This record looks at one T cell receptor (beta chain) sequence and its context. What it binds is unknown. This specimen comes from a study of CD8+ T cells in alopecia areata. Study-wide context: Twice daily, treated patients received 5 to 10 mg of oral tofacitinib. Patients in the study were on tofacitinib for 6 to 18 months, then off it for 6 months. Points from the study as a whole: Lesional scalp, especially alopecia totalis/universalis, showed higher clonality than normal scalp.

This CDR3 comprises 15 residues. Germline V CDR1 and CDR2: LNHDA, SQIVND (reference sequence). Trimming cost V 4 bases and J 2 bases, with 14 bases left between them. Investigators isolated RNA and reverse transcribed it into cDNA to act as the sequencing template. Only in-frame clones appear in the TCRdb table, and some are missing; sequencing was by immunoSEQ multiplex PCR. The profile shows roughly 120,000 clones, about three fifths of them singletons. Treatment noted: oral pan-JAK inhibitor, 5-10 mg twice daily. Individuals with alopecia areata gave both lesional scalp punch biopsies and peripheral blood for collection.

The chain combines TRBV19 with TRBJ2-5, with D perhaps TRBD1 (6 bases). The sample here was CD8+ T cells sorted from blood, taken at week 4, from a patient treated with tofacitinib. This sequence was found in a human donor with alopecia areata. The chain's CDR3 is CASSTVYRVQETQYF. The CDR3 DNA follows: TGTGCCAGTAGTACCGTATACAGGGTACAAGAGACCCAGTACTTC.